Below, 23 T cell receptor beta chains from the same sample are listed, as sequenced in a study of blood T cell repertoires in COVID-19. Sequencing used immunoSEQ multiplex PCR; TCRdb keeps in-frame clones, though not all of them. The data show a few hundred thousand clones, 70% to 90% seen once. Material for sequencing was PBMCs or T cells enriched from blood (not recorded which). These receptors originate from a woman in her thirties or forties with acute COVID-19.

The chain joins TRBV20-1 to TRBJ2-1, with D uncertain. CDR3 length: 11 amino acids. The germline CDR1 and CDR2 sequences are DFQATT and SNEGSKA (reference sequence). Between the trimmed V and J ends, which lost 7 bases and 4 bases, there was a span of 8 bases. The CDR3 protein is CSGYRYNEQFF. As DNA, the CDR3 is TGCAGTGGATATAGATACAATGAGCAGTTCTTC.

The gene calls are TRBV5-5 and TRBJ2-7; 7 nucleotides match TRBD1. The germline V gene has CDR1 SGHKS and CDR2 YYEKEE (reference sequence). This CDR3 contains 15 residues. The V gene end was trimmed by 6 bases and the J gene end by 4 bases; junction bases not matched to a gene: 13. The CDR3 DNA reads as TGTGCCAGCAAGACCCCGGGACAGCATTCTTACGAGCAGTACTTC. Its translation is CASKTPGQHSYEQYF.

The rearrangement joins TRBV2 to TRBJ1-1; the D gene is possibly TRBD1 (6 bases). Trimming took 6 bases from V and 5 from J, leaving 13 bases between them. The CDR3 runs 13 residues. Germline V gene data show CDR1 as SNHLY and CDR2 as FYNNEI. The CDR3: CASSLTGYTEAFF. As DNA, the CDR3 is TGTGCCAGCAGCCTTACAGGGTATACTGAAGCTTTCTTT.

This clone was found a few times. This chain joins TRBV7-9 and TRBJ1-1; TRBD1 might be the D (5 bases). With 4 bases removed from V and 11 bases from J, the gap between germline ends came to 14 bases. The CDR3 sequence is 12 residues long. Germline assignment: CDR1 SEHNR and CDR2 FQNEAQ (reference sequence). Here the CDR3 DNA reads TGTGCCAGCAGCTCAGGGCCCCTTGAGGCTTTCTTT. Its protein product is CASSSGPLEAFF.

The V gene is TRBV3-1 (or the pseudogene TRBV3-2), the J gene TRBJ1-1; D is undetermined. CDR1 and CDR2 from the germline V gene are LGHDT and YNNKEL (reference sequence). With 1 base removed from V and 1 base from J, the gap between germline ends came to 10 bases. The CDR3 covers 15 residues. This chain's CDR3 is CASSQGAASNTEAFF. CDR3 DNA sequence: TGTGCCAGCAGCCAAGGGGCAGCATCGAACACTGAAGCTTTCTTT.

The J gene is TRBJ1-6, the V gene TRBV6-2 or TRBV6-3, with 9 bases identical to TRBD1. The J segment lost 7 bases and the V segment lost 5 bases, leaving 21 bases of the junction unmatched. Germline-derived CDR1 and CDR2 are MNHEY and SVGEGT. CDR3 length equals 20 residues. The CDR3 bases are TGTGCCAGCAGTCCGAACCTAGGGACAGGGAGACTCCGCGGGAATTCACCCCTCCACTTT. Amino acids: CASSPNLGTGRLRGNSPLHF.

The chain carries TRBV28 and TRBJ1-6; 10 bases match TRBD1. The germline CDR1 and CDR2 sequences are MDHEN and SYDVKM. J was trimmed by 7 bases and V by 3 bases; bases with no gene match: 15. The CDR3 length is 19 residues. The CDR3, as DNA: TGTGCCAGCAGTTTGACAGGGGGCGCATCGGGGTACTTAAATTCACCCCTCCACTTT. Its translation is CASSLTGGASGYLNSPLHF.

This clone was counted many times. The rearrangement uses TRBV6-5 and TRBJ2-3; tentatively, D is TRBD1 (6 bases). V was clipped by 6 bases and J by 4 bases, with 11 bases between them. Germline loops: CDR1 MNHEY, CDR2 SVGAGI. The CDR3 runs 13 residues. CDR3 region: CASRLQGPDTQYF. CDR3 bases: TGTGCCAGCAGATTACAGGGTCCAGATACGCAGTATTTT.

This clone was observed a handful of times. J is TRBJ2-6 and V is TRBV13; D ambiguous. The germline CDR1 and CDR2 sequences are PRHDT and FYEKMQ (reference sequence). The CDR3 runs 13 residues. Trimming removed 2 bases from V and 4 bases from J, with 3 bases in between. CDR3 sequence: CASSLRGANVLTF. The CDR3 nucleotides read TGTGCCAGCAGCTTACGGGGGGCCAACGTCCTGACTTTC.

The rearrangement links TRBV6-4 to TRBJ1-1; 8 nucleotides line up with TRBD1. This CDR3 has 14 residues. The V gene's germline CDR1 is MRHNA and CDR2 SNTAGT. The J segment lost 4 bases and the V segment lost 6 bases, leaving 7 bases of the junction unmatched. This CDR3 is CASRQGGQATEAFF. CDR3 nucleotides: TGTGCCAGCAGACAAGGGGGACAGGCCACTGAAGCTTTCTTT.

This chain uses TRBV6-5 with TRBJ1-1, with D perhaps matching TRBD1 (5 bases). CDR1 MNHEY and CDR2 SVGAGI come from the germline V gene. This CDR3 region has 15 residues. V was shortened by 2 bases and J by 5 bases, with 15 bases between the two germline ends. As DNA, the CDR3 is TGTGCCAGCAGTTACCAGGGTTTAAGTGTTACTGAAGCTTTCTTT. It specifies CASSYQGLSVTEAFF.

The chain couples TRBV5-1 to TRBJ1-3, with D unresolved. CDR1 and CDR2 from the germline V gene are SGHRS and YFSETQ. This CDR3 has 17 residues. Trimming removed 4 bases at V and 3 bases at J, with 20 bases between. The CDR3: CASSPEAGPGGGNTIYF. Written as DNA, the CDR3 is TGCGCCAGCAGCCCCGAGGCCGGACCAGGAGGTGGAAACACCATATATTTT. The variable domain in full, with the rest retrieved from reference TRBV5-1 and TRBJ1-3, is KAGVTQTPRYLIKTRGQQVTLSCSPISGHRSVSWYQQTPGQGLQFLFEYFSETQRNKGNFPGRFSGRQFSNSRSEMNVSTLELGDSALYLCASSPEAGPGGGNTIYFGEGSWLTVV.

The rearrangement links TRBV28 to TRBJ1-5; 10 bases map to TRBD1. Germline CDR1 is MDHEN and CDR2 is SYDVKM. The ends lost 6 bases at V and 9 bases at J; junction bases unmatched: 14. CDR3 size: 16 residues. CDR3 DNA sequence: TGTGCCAGCAGCCCCGGGACAGGGGAGGGCCAGAGGCCCCAGCATTTT. Encoded protein: CASSPGTGEGQRPQHF.

This sequence joins TRBV18 and TRBJ2-1, with 10 positions matching TRBD2. J lost 3 bases, V lost 1 base, and 0 bases had no gene match. Looked up from germline, CDR1 is KGHSH and CDR2 is LQKENI. This CDR3 spans 15 amino acids. The CDR3 coding sequence is TGTGCCAGCTCACCACTAGCGGGAGGCTACAATGAGCAGTTCTTC. This codes for CASSPLAGGYNEQFF. Complete variable domain (other parts from reference TRBV18 and TRBJ2-1): NAGVMQNPRHLVRRRGQEARLRCSPMKGHSHVYWYRQLPEEGLKFMVYLQKENIIDESGMPKERFSAEFPKEGPSILRIQQVVRGDSAAYFCASSPLAGGYNEQFFGPGTRLTVL.

The chain joins TRBV24-1 to TRBJ2-2, with 9 bases lining up with TRBD2. V trimming: 2 bases; J trimming: 6 bases; junction bases outside the gene matches: 9. This CDR3 region has 17 residues. Germline CDR1 and CDR2: KGHDR and SFDVKD. The CDR3 region has the DNA TGTGCCACCAGTGATTCCATAGCGGGAGTTGTGCCCGGGGAGCTGTTTTTT. Amino acid sequence: CATSDSIAGVVPGELFF.

The V and J genes are TRBV11-3 and TRBJ2-1; D remains unclear. Germline-derived CDR1 and CDR2 are SGHNT and YENEEA. The CDR3 spans 15 residues. Deletions cut 0 bases from V and 2 bases from J, with 8 bases between. The CDR3 loop reads CASSLDEAPYNEQFF. As DNA, the CDR3 is TGTGCCAGCAGCTTAGACGAGGCCCCCTACAATGAGCAGTTCTTC. Full variable domain (remainder filled in from reference TRBV11-3 and TRBJ2-1): EAGVVQSPRYKIIEKKQPVAFWCNPISGHNTLYWYLQNLGQGPELLIRYENEEAVDDSQLPKDRFSAERLKGVDSTLKIQPAELGDSAVYLCASSLDEAPYNEQFFGPGTRLTVL.

This chain uses TRBV27 with TRBJ2-1; weak D call: TRBD2 (5 bases). V was shortened by 3 bases and J by 2 bases, with 14 bases between the two germline ends. CDR3 length: 16 residues. Germline CDR1 MNHEY, CDR2 SMNVEV (reference sequence). CDR3 protein: CASSFHGIGTYNEQFF. CDR3 DNA sequence: TGTGCCAGCAGTTTCCACGGGATAGGGACCTACAATGAGCAGTTCTTC.

The V call is TRBV28, the J call TRBJ1-2; D gene unclear. V was cut by 5 bases and J by 7 bases, with 8 bases left in between. This CDR3 comprises 11 residues. Germline CDR1 MDHEN, CDR2 SYDVKM. The CDR3 sequence is CASSERFGYTF. For the CDR3, the DNA is TGTGCCAGCAGTGAGAGGTTTGGCTACACCTTC.

This sequence joins TRBV7-8 and TRBJ2-3; D possibly corresponds to TRBD2 (6 bases). The CDR3 covers 15 residues. Deletions cut 2 bases from V and 0 bases from J, with 9 bases between. Germline V gives CDR1 SGHVS, CDR2 FQNEAQ. The CDR3 region has the DNA TGTGCCAGCAGCTTAAGAGGACTAAGCACAGATACGCAGTATTTT. It codes for CASSLRGLSTDTQYF.

The chain carries TRBV7-9 and TRBJ1-6; D remains unclear. This CDR3 has 14 amino acids. Trimming stripped 2 bases from V and 7 bases from J, with 9 bases between. Germline V lookup: CDR1 SEHNR, CDR2 FQNEAQ (reference sequence). Here the CDR3 reads CASSLSGINSPLHF. CDR3 in DNA: TGTGCCAGCAGCTTATCGGGGATAAATTCACCCCTCCACTTT.

The V and J genes are TRBV5-6 and TRBJ2-1; 8 positions match TRBD1. CDR1 is SGHDT and CDR2 is YYEEEE in the germline V gene. The CDR3 is made up of 16 amino acids. J gave up 0 bases and V 1 base, and 3 bases lay outside the gene matches. CDR3 residues: CASSLTGGSSYNEQFF. The CDR3 region has the DNA TGTGCCAGCAGCTTGACAGGGGGAAGCTCCTACAATGAGCAGTTCTTC.

This clone was detected only a few times. The chain recombines TRBV5-4 with TRBJ2-1; 9 nucleotides align to TRBD2. There are 15 residues in the CDR3. Germline V gene sequence: CDR1 SGHNT, CDR2 YYREEE (reference sequence). The V segment lost 4 bases and the J segment 8 bases; nucleotides outside the gene matches: 10. CDR3 DNA: TGTGCCAGCAGCCCGATCGCGGGAGGGGTCCATGAGCAGTTCTTC. It is translated as CASSPIAGGVHEQFF.

In regard to this clone: One end of the junction does not line up with germline, which may come from a read error. The CDR3 here is CASSPGQVFPAF. The CDR3 region has the DNA TGTGCCAGCAGCCCTGGACAGGTTTTCCCTGCCTTC. This rearrangement joins TRBV3-1 (or the pseudogene TRBV3-2) to TRBJ1-2; 7 bases line up with TRBD1. The CDR3 runs 12 residues. The germline V gene has CDR1 LGHDT and CDR2 YNNKEL (reference sequence).